This T cell receptor (beta chain) was obtained from a study of cytomegalovirus exposure and HLA in healthy donors. Whole-study results and caveats: Despite most TCR sequences being rare, some public TCRs occurred in many donors. Cytomegalovirus-associated TCR beta chains were listed, numbering 150 to 200. Later, an analysis found that TCR clusters from the first cohort tended to co-occur in the 120 or so validation repertoires.

Clones were sequenced by immunoSEQ multiplex PCR, and TCRdb holds only the in-frame ones, with some missing. The table lists over 100,000 clones, roughly 86% of them singletons, with more than 2% in the top ten. These donors were members of the approximately 120-subject validation cohort, a group separate from the roughly 670-subject first cohort. A word on this clone: What it recognizes is unknown. The same CDR3 also results from other DNA sequences found in this sample.

J was trimmed by 4 bases and V by 5 bases; bases with no gene match: 3. This CDR3 has 15 amino acids. CDR1 is SGHTA and CDR2 is FQGNSA in the germline V gene. Sequencing used PBMCs. This receptor was identified in a woman under 30 in good health and CMV-seronegative. The chain uses TRBV7-2 and TRBJ2-1, with 12 positions matching TRBD2. The CDR3 is CASSGTSGSYNEQFF. The CDR3, as DNA: TGTGCCAGCAGCGGGACTAGCGGGTCGTACAATGAGCAGTTCTTC.